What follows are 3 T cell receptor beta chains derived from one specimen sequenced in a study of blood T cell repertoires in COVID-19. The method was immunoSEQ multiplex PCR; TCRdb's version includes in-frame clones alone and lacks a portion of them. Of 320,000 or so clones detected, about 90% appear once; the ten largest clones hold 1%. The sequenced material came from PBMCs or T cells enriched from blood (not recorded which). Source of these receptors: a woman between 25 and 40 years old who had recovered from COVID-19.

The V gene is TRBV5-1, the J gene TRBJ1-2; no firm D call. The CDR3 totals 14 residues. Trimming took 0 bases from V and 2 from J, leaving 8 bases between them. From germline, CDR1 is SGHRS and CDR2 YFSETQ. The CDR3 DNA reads TGCGCCAGCAGCTTGGGGACGGGGAACTATGGCTACACCTTC. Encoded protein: CASSLGTGNYGYTF.

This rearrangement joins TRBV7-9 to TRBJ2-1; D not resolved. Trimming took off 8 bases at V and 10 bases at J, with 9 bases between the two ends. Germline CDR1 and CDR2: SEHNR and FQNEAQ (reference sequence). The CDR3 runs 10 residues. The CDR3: CASVGQEQFF. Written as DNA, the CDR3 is TGTGCCAGCGTGGGCCAGGAGCAGTTCTTC.

The CDR3 DNA follows: TGCGCCAGCAGCGACCGACAGGGGACCTACGAGCAGTACTTC. Translated, it gives CASSDRQGTYEQYF. The chain has TRBV4-1 and TRBJ2-7, with 8 bases fitting TRBD1. CDR3 length: 14 residues. Germline CDR1 and CDR2: MGHRA and YSYEKL. V shed 5 bases, J shed 2 bases, and the junction held 5 bases outside the gene matches.